This TCR beta chain stems from a study of regulatory T cells in long-lasting Graves disease. Noted time point: persistent/refractory GD, antithyroid drugs over 5 years with positive TRAb. PBMC-extracted RNA yielded the TCR library. Recruitment took place at an endocrinology department in Xi'an, China. The study, taken as a whole, reports: Compared with new cases, persistent Graves' patients showed reduced TCR diversity. In persistent patients, shared public clonotypes (under 3,000) outnumbered those in new patients (approximately 880). TRBV28, TRBJ1-2 and TRBJ2-5 were favored in persistent disease.

The CDR3 length is 13 residues. V was shortened by 4 bases and J by 7 bases, with 13 bases between the two germline ends. Germline CDR1 reads SNHLY; CDR2 reads FYNNEI. Libraries of TCR beta came from iRepertoire HTBI primers plus Arm-PCR of CDR3 regions. TCRdb re-derived calls from the multiplex PCR reads in MiXCR, one entry per CDR3 protein. The profile covers around 430,000 distinct CDR3 sequences, with roughly 22% appearing a single time and around 14% taken by the ten largest. The table lists this clonotype with many counts. What it binds is not known. The material was peripheral blood mononuclear cells (PBMCs), obtained when the disease was refractory, from a patient treated with antithyroid drugs. This rearrangement joins TRBV2 to TRBJ1-2, with a tentative D call TRBD1 (5 bases). The clonotype was recovered from a female donor with Graves disease. The CDR3 loop reads CASSVAGGSGYTF. CDR3 coding DNA: TGTGCCAGCAGTGTCGCGGGGGGGAGTGGCTACACCTTC.